The source of this TCR beta chain is a study of OX40 agonist ivuxolimab in advanced cancers. Study-wide findings and caveats: Partly responding patients at 0.1-3.0 mg/kg showed some of the smallest clonal expansion. The study found that CD8+ T cells averaged more expanded clones than CD4+. CD4+ and CD8+ blood T cells expanded clonally by week 6 at 0.1 to 3.0 mg/kg.

Data came from immunoSEQ multiplex PCR; TCRdb stores just in-frame clones and leaves some out. Of 68,000 or so clones in the sample, approximately 83% were seen once. Germline-derived CDR1 and CDR2 are MNHNS and SASEGT. Deletions cut 2 bases from V and 5 bases from J, with 7 bases between. The CDR3 has 12 amino acids. As for this clone: What it binds is unknown.

Sequences were derived from CD4+ or CD8+ T cells sorted from blood, sampled in a trial of the OX40 agonist ivuxolimab. The chain has TRBV6-1 and TRBJ2-7; D gene uncertain. The sequence was obtained from an adult with an advanced solid tumor such as melanoma, head and neck, liver or kidney cancer. As DNA, the CDR3 is TGTGCCAGCAGTGAACTTACTGACGAGCAGTACTTC. Protein product: CASSELTDEQYF.